This T cell receptor (beta chain) was recorded in a study of T cell changes during pregnancy in multiple sclerosis (dated by TCRdb to between 2018 and 2021). Broadly, across the study: Changes in the T cell repertoire over the course of pregnancy were examined in this study in women with multiple sclerosis.

As encoded in the germline V gene, CDR1 is SGHRS while CDR2 is YFSETQ. V drops 2 bases and J drops 5 bases, leaving 16 bases in between. Including cysteine and phenylalanine, the CDR3 has 15 amino acids. CDR3 DNA only is kept here, 45 bases in frame from base 1. Library creation used the immunoSEQ multiplex PCR assay. Here the immuneACCESS table is served through TCRdb, limited to in-frame sequences with V and J called. Missing clones are a known gap in these copies; in checked studies unresolved V genes cover under half, and the rest lacks a known reason. This sample gives about 31,000 clones in total; 90% of them show up just once. The top ten hold approximately 4.5% of the sample. As regards this clone: Its target antigen remains unknown. One base away there is no much larger clone; base qualities are not given.

The origin of this receptor is a female donor with multiple sclerosis, enrolled in a pregnancy study. The specimen comprised CD8+ T cells from peripheral blood mononuclear cells, sampled in the second trimester of pregnancy. Recombination connected TRBV5-1 to TRBJ1-1, with the D gene uncertain. The CDR3 protein sequence reads: CASSFREGARTEAFF. The DNA reads as follows: TGCGCCAGCAGCTTCCGTGAGGGCGCTAGGACTGAAGCTTTCTTT.